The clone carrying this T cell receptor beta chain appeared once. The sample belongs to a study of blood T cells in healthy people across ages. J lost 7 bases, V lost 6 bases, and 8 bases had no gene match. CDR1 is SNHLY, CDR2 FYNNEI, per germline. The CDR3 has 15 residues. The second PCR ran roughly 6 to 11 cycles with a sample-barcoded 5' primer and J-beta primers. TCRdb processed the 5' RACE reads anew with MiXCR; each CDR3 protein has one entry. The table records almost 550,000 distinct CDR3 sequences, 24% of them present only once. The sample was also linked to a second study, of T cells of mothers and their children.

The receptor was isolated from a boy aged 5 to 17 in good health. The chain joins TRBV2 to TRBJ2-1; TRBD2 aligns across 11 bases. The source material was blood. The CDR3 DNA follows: TGTGCCAGCAGGGTTGAATCTAGCGGGGGGAATGAGCAGTTCTTC. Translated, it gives CASRVESSGGNEQFF.